This T cell receptor beta chain is from a study of blood T cell repertoires in COVID-19. The overall study: The origin of the acute and convalescent COVID-19 samples was the United States, Italy and Spain.

TCRdb's table, derived via immunoSEQ multiplex PCR, lists solely in-frame clones and lacks some. This repertoire shows about 210,000 clones, around 85% found once; its top ten account for 0.65% to 0.95%. This CDR3 contains 13 residues. CDR1 and CDR2 (germline): LGHDT, YNNKEL (reference sequence). V gave up 5 bases and J gave up 2 bases, with 10 bases separating them. This clonotype was sampled from a woman in her seventies with acute or convalescent COVID-19. Sequenced material: peripheral blood. The chain employs TRBV3-1 (or the pseudogene TRBV3-2) and TRBJ2-7, with TRBD2 as a possible D gene (5 bases). The CDR3 DNA follows: TGTGCCAGCAGCAGGACGGGGACCTACGAGCAGTACTTC. Its translation is CASSRTGTYEQYF.